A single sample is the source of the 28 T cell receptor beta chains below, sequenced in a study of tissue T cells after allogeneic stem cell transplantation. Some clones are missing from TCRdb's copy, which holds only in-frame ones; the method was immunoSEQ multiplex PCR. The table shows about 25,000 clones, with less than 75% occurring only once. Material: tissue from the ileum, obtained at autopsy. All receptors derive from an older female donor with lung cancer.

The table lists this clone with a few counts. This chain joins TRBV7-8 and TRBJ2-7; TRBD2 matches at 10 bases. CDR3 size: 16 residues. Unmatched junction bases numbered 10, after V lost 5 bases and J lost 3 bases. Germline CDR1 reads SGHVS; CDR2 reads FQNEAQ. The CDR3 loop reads CASSPPLAGVRYEQYF. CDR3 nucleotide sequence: TGTGCCAGCAGCCCTCCTCTAGCGGGGGTCCGCTACGAGCAGTACTTC.

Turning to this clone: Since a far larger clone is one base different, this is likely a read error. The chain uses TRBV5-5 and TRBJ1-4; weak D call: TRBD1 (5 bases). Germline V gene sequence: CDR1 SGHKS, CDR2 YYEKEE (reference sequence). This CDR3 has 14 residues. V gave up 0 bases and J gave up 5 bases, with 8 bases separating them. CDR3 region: CASSLGQRNEKLFF. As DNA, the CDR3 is TGTGCCAGCAGCTTGGGACAGAGGAATGAAAAACTGTTTTTT.

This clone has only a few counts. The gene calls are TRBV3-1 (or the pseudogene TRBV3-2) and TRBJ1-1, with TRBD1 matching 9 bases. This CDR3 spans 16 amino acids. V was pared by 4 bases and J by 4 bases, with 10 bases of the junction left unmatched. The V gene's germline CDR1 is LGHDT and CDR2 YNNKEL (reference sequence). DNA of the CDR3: TGTGCCAGCAGCCGAACGTCGACAGGGGGTTTCACTGAAGCTTTCTTT. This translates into CASSRTSTGGFTEAFF.

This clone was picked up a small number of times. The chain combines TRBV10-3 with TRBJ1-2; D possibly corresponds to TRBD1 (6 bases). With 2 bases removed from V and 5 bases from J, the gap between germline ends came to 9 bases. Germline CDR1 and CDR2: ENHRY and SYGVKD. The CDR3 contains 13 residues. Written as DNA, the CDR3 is TGTGCCATCAGTGAGACAGGGAGGTATGGCTACACCTTC. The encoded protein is CAISETGRYGYTF.

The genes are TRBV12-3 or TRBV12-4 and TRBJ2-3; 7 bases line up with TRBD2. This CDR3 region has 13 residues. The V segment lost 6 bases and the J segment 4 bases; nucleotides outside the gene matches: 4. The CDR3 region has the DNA TGTGCCAGCAGGCTAGCGGCGGCAGATACGCAGTATTTT. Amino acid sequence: CASRLAAADTQYF.

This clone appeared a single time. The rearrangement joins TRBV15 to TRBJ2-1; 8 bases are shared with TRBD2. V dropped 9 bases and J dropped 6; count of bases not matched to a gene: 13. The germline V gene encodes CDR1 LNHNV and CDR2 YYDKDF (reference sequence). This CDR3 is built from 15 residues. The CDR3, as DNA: TGTGCCACGACTAAGGTAGCGGGAAATGTCAATGAGCAGTTCTTC. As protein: CATTKVAGNVNEQFF.

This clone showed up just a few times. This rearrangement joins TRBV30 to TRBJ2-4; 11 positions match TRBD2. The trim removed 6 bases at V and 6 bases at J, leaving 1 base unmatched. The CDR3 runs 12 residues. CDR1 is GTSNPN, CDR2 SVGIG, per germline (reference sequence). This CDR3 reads CACSGRGNIQYF. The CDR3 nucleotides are TGTGCCTGTAGCGGGAGGGGAAACATTCAGTACTTC. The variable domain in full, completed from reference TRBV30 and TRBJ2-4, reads SQTIHQWPATLVQPVGSPLSLECTVEGTSNPNLYWYRQAAGRGLQLLFYSVGIGQISSEVPQNLSASRPQDRQFILSSKKLLLSDSGFYLCACSGRGNIQYFGAGTRLSVL.

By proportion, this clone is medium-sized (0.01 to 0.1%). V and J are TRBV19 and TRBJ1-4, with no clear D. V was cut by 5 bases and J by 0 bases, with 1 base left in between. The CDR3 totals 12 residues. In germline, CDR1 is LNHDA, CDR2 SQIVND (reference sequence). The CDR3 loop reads CASSATNEKLFF. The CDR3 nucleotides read TGTGCCAGTAGTGCAACTAATGAAAAACTGTTTTTT.

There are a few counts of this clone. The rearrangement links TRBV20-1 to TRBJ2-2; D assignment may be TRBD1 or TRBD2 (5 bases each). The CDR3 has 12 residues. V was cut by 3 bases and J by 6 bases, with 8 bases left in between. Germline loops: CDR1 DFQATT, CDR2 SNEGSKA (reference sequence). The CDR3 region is CSASPGPGELFF. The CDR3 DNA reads TGCAGTGCTAGTCCGGGGCCCGGGGAGCTGTTTTTT.

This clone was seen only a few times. CDR3 DNA: TGTGCCATCAGTGAGTATGAGCAGGGGGCTTTCTTT. Translation gives CAISEYEQGAFF. This chain uses TRBV10-3 with TRBJ1-1; D possibly corresponds to TRBD1 (6 bases). Deletions cut 1 base from V and 11 bases from J, with 11 bases between. Germline V CDR1 and CDR2: ENHRY, SYGVKD. The CDR3 covers 12 residues.

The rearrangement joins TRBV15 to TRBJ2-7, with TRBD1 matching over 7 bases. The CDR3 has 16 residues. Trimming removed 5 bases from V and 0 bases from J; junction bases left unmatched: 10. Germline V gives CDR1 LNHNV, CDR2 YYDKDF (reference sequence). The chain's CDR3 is CATSRPRDSGSYEQYF. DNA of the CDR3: TGTGCCACCAGCCGACCCCGGGACAGCGGCTCCTACGAGCAGTACTTC. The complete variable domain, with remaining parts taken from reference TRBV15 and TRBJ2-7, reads DAMVIQNPRYQVTQFGKPVTLSCSQTLNHNVMYWYQQKSSQAPKLLFHYYDKDFNNEADTPDNFQSRRPNTSFCFLDIRSPGLGDTAMYLCATSRPRDSGSYEQYFGPGTRLTVT.

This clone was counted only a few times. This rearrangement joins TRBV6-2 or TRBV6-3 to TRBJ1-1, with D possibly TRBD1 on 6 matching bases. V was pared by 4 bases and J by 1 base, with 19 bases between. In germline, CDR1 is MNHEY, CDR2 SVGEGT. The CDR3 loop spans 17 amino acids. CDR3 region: CASSSAFEGVQNTEAFF. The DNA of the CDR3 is TGTGCCAGCAGTTCGGCCTTTGAGGGGGTACAGAACACTGAAGCTTTCTTT.

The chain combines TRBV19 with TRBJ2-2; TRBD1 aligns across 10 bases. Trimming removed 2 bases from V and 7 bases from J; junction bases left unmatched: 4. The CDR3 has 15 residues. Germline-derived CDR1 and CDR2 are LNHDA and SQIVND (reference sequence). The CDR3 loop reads CASSIRTGGIGELFF. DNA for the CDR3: TGTGCCAGTAGTATACGGACAGGGGGGATCGGGGAGCTGTTTTTT.

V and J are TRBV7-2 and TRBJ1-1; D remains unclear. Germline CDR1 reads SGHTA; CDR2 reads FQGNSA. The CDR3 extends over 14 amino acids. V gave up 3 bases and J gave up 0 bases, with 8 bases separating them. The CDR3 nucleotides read TGTGCCAGCAGCTTCGGACGGCTGAACACTGAAGCTTTCTTT. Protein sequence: CASSFGRLNTEAFF.

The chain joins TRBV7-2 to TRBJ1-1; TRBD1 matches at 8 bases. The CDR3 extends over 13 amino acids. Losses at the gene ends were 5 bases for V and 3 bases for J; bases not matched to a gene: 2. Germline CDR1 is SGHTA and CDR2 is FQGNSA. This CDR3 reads CASSGQGYTEAFF. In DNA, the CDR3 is TGTGCCAGCAGCGGACAGGGATACACTGAAGCTTTCTTT.

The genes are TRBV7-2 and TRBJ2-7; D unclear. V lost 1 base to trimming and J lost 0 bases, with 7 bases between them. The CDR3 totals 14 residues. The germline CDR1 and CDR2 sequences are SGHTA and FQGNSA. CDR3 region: CASSLEWSSYEQYF. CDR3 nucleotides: TGTGCCAGCAGCTTAGAATGGAGCTCCTACGAGCAGTACTTC.

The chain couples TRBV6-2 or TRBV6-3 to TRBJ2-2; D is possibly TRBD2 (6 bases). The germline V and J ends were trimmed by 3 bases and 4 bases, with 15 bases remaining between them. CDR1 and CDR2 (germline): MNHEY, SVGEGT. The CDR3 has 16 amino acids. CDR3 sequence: CASSYPHAGTTGELFF. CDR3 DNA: TGTGCCAGCAGTTATCCCCATGCGGGGACCACCGGGGAGCTGTTTTTT.

The CDR3 sequence is CASTRTGSGTEAFF. CDR3 bases: TGTGCCAGCACCCGAACAGGGTCGGGAACTGAAGCTTTCTTT. The rearrangement joins TRBV13 to TRBJ1-1, with a tentative D call TRBD1 (6 bases). The CDR3 runs 14 residues. V shed 7 bases and J shed 5 bases, with 17 bases lying between them. Germline CDR1 reads PRHDT; CDR2 reads FYEKMQ (reference sequence).

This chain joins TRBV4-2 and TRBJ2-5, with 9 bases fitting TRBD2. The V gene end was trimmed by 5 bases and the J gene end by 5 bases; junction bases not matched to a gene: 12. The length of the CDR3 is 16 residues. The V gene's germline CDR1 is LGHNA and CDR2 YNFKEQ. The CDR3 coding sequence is TGTGCCAGCAGCTCGGAACTACTAGCGGGCGGGGAGACCCAGTACTTC. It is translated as CASSSELLAGGETQYF.

This chain's CDR3 is CASSRSTGAPNEQFF. As DNA, the CDR3 is TGCGCCAGCAGCCGTTCGACAGGGGCCCCCAATGAGCAGTTCTTC. The gene calls are TRBV5-1 and TRBJ2-1; 8 bases are shared with TRBD1. The CDR3 is made up of 15 amino acids. The J segment lost 6 bases and the V segment lost 4 bases, leaving 9 bases of the junction unmatched. CDR1 SGHRS and CDR2 YFSETQ come from the germline V gene.

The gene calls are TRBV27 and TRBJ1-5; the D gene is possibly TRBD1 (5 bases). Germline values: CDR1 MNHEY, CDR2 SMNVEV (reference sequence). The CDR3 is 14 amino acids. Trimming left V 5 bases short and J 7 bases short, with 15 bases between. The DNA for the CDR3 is TGTGCCAGCAGTCTTACAGGAGTGGGGCAGCCCCAGCATTTT. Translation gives CASSLTGVGQPQHF.

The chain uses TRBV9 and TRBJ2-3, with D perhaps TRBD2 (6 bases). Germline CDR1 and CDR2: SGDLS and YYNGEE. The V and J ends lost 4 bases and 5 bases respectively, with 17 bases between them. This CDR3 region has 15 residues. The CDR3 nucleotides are TGTGCCAGCAGCCCCTCCGCGGGGAGTAGAGATACGCAGTATTTT. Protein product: CASSPSAGSRDTQYF.

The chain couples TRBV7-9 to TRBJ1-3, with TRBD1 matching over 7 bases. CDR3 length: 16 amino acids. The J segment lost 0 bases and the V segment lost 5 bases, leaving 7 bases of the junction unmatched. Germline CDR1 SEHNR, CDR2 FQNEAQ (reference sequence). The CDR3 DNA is TGTGCCAGCAGCGAGGGACAGCCCAGCTCTGGAAACACCATATATTTT. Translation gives CASSEGQPSSGNTIYF.

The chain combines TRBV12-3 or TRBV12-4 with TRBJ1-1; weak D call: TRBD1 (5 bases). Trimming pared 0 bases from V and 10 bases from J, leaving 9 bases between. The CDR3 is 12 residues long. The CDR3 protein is CASSLAGRVAFF. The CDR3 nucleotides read TGTGCCAGCAGTTTAGCGGGCAGGGTAGCTTTCTTT.

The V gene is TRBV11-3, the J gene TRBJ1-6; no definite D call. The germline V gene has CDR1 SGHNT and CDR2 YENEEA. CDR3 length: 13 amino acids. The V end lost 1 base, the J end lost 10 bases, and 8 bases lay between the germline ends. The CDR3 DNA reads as TGTGCCAGCAGCTTAGGAGGTCAATCACCCCTCCACTTT. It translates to CASSLGGQSPLHF.

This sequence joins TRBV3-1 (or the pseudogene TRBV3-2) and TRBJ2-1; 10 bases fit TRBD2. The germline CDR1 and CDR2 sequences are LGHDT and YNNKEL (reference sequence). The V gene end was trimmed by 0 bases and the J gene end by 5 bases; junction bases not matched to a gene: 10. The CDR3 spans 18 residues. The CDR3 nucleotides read TGTGCCAGCAGCCAAGATCGCGCTAGCGGGAGAACCAACAATGAGCAGTTCTTC. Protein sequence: CASSQDRASGRTNNEQFF.

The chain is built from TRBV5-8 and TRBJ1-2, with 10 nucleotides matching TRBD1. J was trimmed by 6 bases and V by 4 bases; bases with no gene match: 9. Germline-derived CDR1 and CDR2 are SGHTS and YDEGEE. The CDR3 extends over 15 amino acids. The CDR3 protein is CASSPVDRGRDGYTF. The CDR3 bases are TGTGCCAGCAGCCCGGTCGACAGGGGGCGAGATGGCTACACCTTC.

The CDR3 reads CASSLTTSSDTQYF. In DNA, the CDR3 is TGTGCCAGCAGCTTAACAACTAGCTCAGATACGCAGTATTTT. The J gene is TRBJ2-3, the V gene TRBV7-3, with D possibly TRBD2 on 6 matching bases. The germline CDR1 and CDR2 sequences are SGHTA and FQGTGA. This CDR3 contains 14 residues. Trimming took 0 bases from V and 4 from J, leaving 8 bases between them.